A selection of T cell receptor beta chains follows, all from one sample in a study of beta chain features in type 1 diabetes. Clones were sequenced by immunoSEQ multiplex PCR, and TCRdb holds only the in-frame ones, with some missing. The table includes about 660,000 clones, more than 12% detected once. The sample taken for sequencing was naive CD4+ T cells from blood. These receptor sequences come from a man younger than 35 with type 1 diabetes. Each CDR3 is given with its conserved first and last residue. The D gene is left open where the match is weak. Some rows mark clone size as missing; the rest say once, few, many or name a class of expanded clone.

D	length	V	J	size	DNA	CDR3
NA	12	TRBV29-1	TRBJ1-2	NA	TGCAGCTCCGGGGGGGGCAACTATGGCTACACCTTC	CSSGGGNYGYTF
TRBD2	15	TRBV6-5	TRBJ2-5	NA	TGTGCCAGCAGTCCCTTTAGCGGGCCCGCGGAGACCCAGTACTTC	CASSPFSGPAETQYF
TRBD2	16	TRBV9	TRBJ2-7	NA	TGTGCCAGCAGCGTAGCTCTAGCGGGAGGGCCCTACGAGCAGTACTTC	CASSVALAGGPYEQYF
TRBD1	12	TRBV30	TRBJ1-6	NA	TGTGCCTGGGGGACAGGGGATTCACCCCTCCACTTT	CAWGTGDSPLHF
TRBD1	22	TRBV5-1	TRBJ2-2	NA	TGCGCCAGCAGCTTGCCCGGACCGGGACAGAGTTTTAATCCCTCGAACACCGGGGAGCTGTTTTTT	CASSLPGPGQSFNPSNTGELFF
NA	14	TRBV5-6	TRBJ2-3	few	TGTGCCAGCAGCTCAGACCCGAGCACAGATACGCAGTATTTT	CASSSDPSTDTQYF
NA	16	TRBV30	TRBJ1-5	few	TGTGCCTGGAGTCAGTTTCAGGACGGTAGCAATCAGCCCCAGCATTTT	CAWSQFQDGSNQPQHF
NA	16	TRBV4-3	TRBJ2-3	NA	TGCGCCAGCACCCCCACTTCGGCGGGACTTAAAGATACGCAGTATTTT	CASTPTSAGLKDTQYF
NA	14	TRBV11-2	TRBJ2-5	few	TGTGCCAGCAGTTTCCTGGGGAAACAAGAGACCCAGTACTTC	CASSFLGKQETQYF
NA	12	TRBV7-2	TRBJ1-2	NA	TGTGCCAGCAGCGTTGGACAGCGAGGCTACACCTTC	CASSVGQRGYTF
NA	14	TRBV4-3	TRBJ2-3	NA	TGCGCCAGCAGCCAAACCTTACAGGGATTTACGCAGTATTTT	CASSQTLQGFTQYF
NA	15	TRBV6-5	TRBJ1-1	NA	TGTGCCAGCACCCCGAGTTCGGGTGTGAACACTGAAGCTTTCTTT	CASTPSSGVNTEAFF
NA	13	TRBV6-1	TRBJ2-7	few	TGTGCCAGCAGGAAGGCACTCTCCTACGAGCAGTACTTC	CASRKALSYEQYF
NA	14	TRBV5-1	TRBJ1-1	NA	TGCGCCAGCAGCTTGGTGGGGGGATCTCCTGAAGCTTTCTTT	CASSLVGGSPEAFF
NA	18	TRBV6-1	TRBJ1-1	NA	TGTGCCAGCAGTGAAGGTATTGCGGGGGCGAGGAGGAACACTGAAGCTTTCTTT	CASSEGIAGARRNTEAFF
TRBD1	15	TRBV7-2	TRBJ2-5	NA	TGTGCCAGCACCCCGACAGGGGGCAGGGGAGAGACCCAGTACTTC	CASTPTGGRGETQYF
NA	13	TRBV7-6	TRBJ2-7	few	TGTGCCAGCAGCTTAGTTCTCGCTAACGAGCAGTACTTC	CASSLVLANEQYF
NA	11	TRBV7-9	TRBJ2-2	NA	TGTGCCAGCAGACCCGCCGGGGAGCTGTTTTTT	CASRPAGELFF
TRBD2	16	TRBV28	TRBJ2-5	NA	TGTGCCAGCACTCCGGGGACTAGCGGGACCCGTGAGACCCAGTACTTC	CASTPGTSGTRETQYF
NA	13	TRBV5-1	TRBJ2-5	few	TGCGCCAGCAGCTTGGGGCAGCAAGAGACCCAGTACTTC	CASSLGQQETQYF
NA	14	TRBV15	TRBJ2-3	NA	TGTGCCACCAGCCCAAGACCGGGCTTGGATACGCAGTATTTT	CATSPRPGLDTQYF
NA	10	TRBV29-1	TRBJ2-7	NA	TGCAGCGTTTGGGAGATGGAGCAGTACTTC	CSVWEMEQYF
TRBD2	14	TRBV29-1	TRBJ2-3	NA	TGCAGCGTAGAACTAGCGGGAGGGCCGGATACGCAGTATTTT	CSVELAGGPDTQYF
NA	13	TRBV28	TRBJ2-7	NA	TGTGCCACCAGGGTGGGGAGAGCCTACGAGCAGTACTTC	CATRVGRAYEQYF
TRBD1	15	TRBV7-8	TRBJ1-4	few	TGTGCCAGCAGTCTCCGGGACAGGGTTGGTGAAAAACTGTTTTTT	CASSLRDRVGEKLFF
NA	14	TRBV5-1	TRBJ2-3	few	TGCGCCAGCAGCGCGGGGTATGGGACAGATACGCAGTATTTT	CASSAGYGTDTQYF
NA	12	TRBV4-2	TRBJ2-1	few	TGTGCCAGCAGCCAAGGCTACAATGAGCAGTTCTTC	CASSQGYNEQFF
NA	16	TRBV27	TRBJ2-7	NA	TGTGCCAGCAGTTTATCCCCTGGGGCAGGTACCTACGAGCAGTACTTC	CASSLSPGAGTYEQYF
NA	15	TRBV30	TRBJ2-3	NA	TGTGCCTGGAGGGGGGCTTATACTAGCACAGATACGCAGTATTTT	CAWRGAYTSTDTQYF
NA	14	TRBV10-3	TRBJ2-2	few	TGTGCCATCAGTGAGAGGAGGGTTCTCGGGGAGCTGTTTTTT	CAISERRVLGELFF
NA	15	TRBV4-3	TRBJ1-2	few	TGCGCCAGCAGCCAAGACCAGACTTATAACTATGGCTACACCTTC	CASSQDQTYNYGYTF
NA	13	TRBV7-9	TRBJ1-1	few	TGTGCCAGCAGCTTGGGCTCAGTCACTGAAGCTTTCTTT	CASSLGSVTEAFF
NA	11	TRBV20-1	TRBJ2-5	NA	TGCAGTGCTAGAGCCTCCGGGACCCAGTACTTC	CSARASGTQYF
NA	14	TRBV5-1	TRBJ2-2	NA	TGCGCCAGCAGCTTGGAGGGGTTAACCGGGGAGCTGTTTTTT	CASSLEGLTGELFF
NA	15	TRBV6-5	TRBJ2-7	NA	TGTGCCAGCAGTTACTTGGGCGGAAGGACCTACGAGCAGTACTTC	CASSYLGGRTYEQYF
NA	11	TRBV29-1	TRBJ2-1	NA	TGCAGCGGTGAAAAGGGCGGAGAGCAGTTCTTC	CSGEKGGEQFF
NA	12	TRBV30	TRBJ1-3	NA	TGTGCCTGGAGTGGCCAGGGAAACACCATATATTTT	CAWSGQGNTIYF
NA	16	TRBV7-2	TRBJ1-2	few	TGTGCCAGCAGCCGAAGGGGCGGGTCCCGGATTGGTGGCTACACCTTC	CASSRRGGSRIGGYTF
NA	15	TRBV28	TRBJ2-5	few	TGTGCCAGCAGTTTGGGGGGTCGGTTGGATGAGACCCAGTACTTC	CASSLGGRLDETQYF
NA	13	TRBV30	TRBJ1-2	NA	TGTGCCTGGAGTGTAAGCTATAACTATGGCTACACCTTC	CAWSVSYNYGYTF